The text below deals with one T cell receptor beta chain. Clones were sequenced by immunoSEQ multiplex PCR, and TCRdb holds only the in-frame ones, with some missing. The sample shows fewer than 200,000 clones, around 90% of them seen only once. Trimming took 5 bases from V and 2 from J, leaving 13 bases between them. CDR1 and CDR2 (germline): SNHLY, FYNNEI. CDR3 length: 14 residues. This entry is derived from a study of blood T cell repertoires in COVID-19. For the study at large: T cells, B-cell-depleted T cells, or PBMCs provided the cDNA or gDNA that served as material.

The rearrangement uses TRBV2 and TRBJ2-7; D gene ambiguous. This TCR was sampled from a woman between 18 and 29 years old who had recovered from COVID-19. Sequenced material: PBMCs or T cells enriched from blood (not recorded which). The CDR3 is CASSPIRVTYEQYF. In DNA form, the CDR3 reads TGTGCCAGCAGTCCTATCCGAGTAACCTACGAGCAGTACTTC.